The rows below give T cell receptor beta chains drawn from one sample of a study of blood T cell repertoires in COVID-19. Here immunoSEQ multiplex PCR was the method, and the copy in TCRdb shows in-frame clones only, minus some. The sample shows some 230,000 clones, 80% to 85% of them seen only once. Sequencing input: peripheral blood. The receptors shown here come from a woman in her fifties or sixties with acute or convalescent COVID-19. CDR3s include the opening cysteine and the closing phenylalanine or tryptophan. Each record gives: V gene, clone size, J gene, D gene, CDR3 protein, CDR3 DNA. D genes are given only for firm matches. Expanded clones are given a class, and other clones once, few, many or no size at all.

V: TRBV5-1; size: once; J: TRBJ1-1; D: -; CDR3: CASSSQTGSTEAFF; DNA: TGCGCCAGCAGCTCTCAAACTGGGAGCACTGAAGCTTTCTTT
V: TRBV5-1; size: -; J: TRBJ2-1; D: -; CDR3: CASRTGSYNEQFF; DNA: TGCGCCAGCAGGACGGGCTCCTACAATGAGCAGTTCTTC
V: TRBV18; size: -; J: TRBJ1-4; D: -; CDR3: CASSPAQGFEKLFF; DNA: TGTGCCAGCTCACCGGCCCAGGGGTTCGAAAAACTGTTTTTT
V: TRBV6-5; size: -; J: TRBJ1-3; D: -; CDR3: CASTGGGNTIYF; DNA: TGTGCCAGCACGGGGGGAGGAAACACCATATATTTT
V: TRBV9; size: -; J: TRBJ2-1; D: -; CDR3: CASQGLADNEQFF; DNA: TGTGCCAGCCAGGGGCTAGCGGACAATGAGCAGTTCTTC
V: TRBV10-1; size: once; J: TRBJ2-7; D: -; CDR3: CSSPSMVKPPYEQYF; DNA: TGCTCGAGCCCATCAATGGTTAAACCTCCCTACGAGCAGTACTTC
V: TRBV5-1; size: -; J: TRBJ2-7; D: TRBD2; CDR3: CASSLTASGGSSYEQYF; DNA: TGCGCCAGCAGCTTGACGGCTAGCGGGGGTTCCTCCTACGAGCAGTACTTC
V: TRBV30; size: few; J: TRBJ1-1; D: -; CDR3: CAWSRSIPMNTEAFF; DNA: TGTGCCTGGAGTCGGTCCATACCAATGAACACTGAAGCTTTCTTT
V: TRBV10-2; size: -; J: TRBJ1-3; D: -; CDR3: CASSEGLGNTIYF; DNA: TGCGCCAGCAGTGAGGGCTTAGGAAACACCATATATTTT
V: TRBV10-2; size: -; J: TRBJ2-1; D: -; CDR3: CASSESVLNYNEQFF; DNA: TGCGCCAGCAGTGAGTCGGTCCTAAATTACAATGAGCAGTTCTTC
V: TRBV29-1; size: -; J: TRBJ2-5; D: -; CDR3: CSVRRGETQYF; DNA: TGCAGCGTTAGAAGGGGGGAGACCCAGTACTTC
V: TRBV27; size: -; J: TRBJ1-2; D: TRBD1; CDR3: CASSRGQGWTNYGYTF; DNA: TGTGCCAGCAGTCGGGGACAGGGGTGGACTAACTATGGCTACACCTTC
V: TRBV4-1; size: -; J: TRBJ1-6; D: TRBD1; CDR3: CASSYDRGIGSPLHF; DNA: TGCGCCAGCAGCTACGACAGGGGGATTGGGTCACCCCTCCACTTT
V: TRBV5-1; size: -; J: TRBJ1-1; D: -; CDR3: CASSLTVLANTEAFF; DNA: TGCGCCAGCAGCTTGACAGTTCTGGCTAACACTGAAGCTTTCTTT
V: TRBV7-9; size: -; J: TRBJ2-7; D: -; CDR3: CASSLRGNPYEQYF; DNA: TGTGCCAGCAGCTTACGGGGAAATCCCTACGAGCAGTACTTC
V: TRBV2; size: -; J: TRBJ1-1; D: TRBD1; CDR3: CASGQGAGEAFF; DNA: TGTGCCAGCGGACAGGGGGCAGGAGAAGCTTTCTTT
V: TRBV28; size: -; J: TRBJ1-2; D: -; CDR3: CASSLSPGAYGYTF; DNA: TGTGCCAGCAGTTTATCGCCAGGGGCCTATGGCTACACCTTC
V: TRBV7-9; size: -; J: TRBJ2-1; D: -; CDR3: CASSPPRNEQFF; DNA: TGTGCCAGCAGCCCCCCCAGGAATGAGCAGTTCTTC
V: TRBV30; size: -; J: TRBJ1-5; D: TRBD1; CDR3: CAWSGSGGSQPQHF; DNA: TGTGCCTGGAGTGGGTCAGGGGGTAGTCAGCCCCAGCATTTT
V: TRBV4-2; size: -; J: TRBJ2-1; D: TRBD2; CDR3: CASSQEVAGLYNEQFF; DNA: TGTGCCAGCAGCCAAGAAGTAGCGGGGCTTTACAATGAGCAGTTCTTC
V: TRBV2; size: -; J: TRBJ1-5; D: -; CDR3: CASSGGVGQPQHF; DNA: TGTGCCAGCAGTGGGGGGGTGGGTCAGCCCCAGCATTTT
V: TRBV7-9; size: once; J: TRBJ1-2; D: -; CDR3: CASSRSKPGYGYTF; DNA: TGTGCCAGCAGCCGAAGTAAGCCCGGCTATGGCTACACCTTC
V: TRBV4-2; size: -; J: TRBJ1-2; D: -; CDR3: CASSQDRSKLHPGGYTF; DNA: TGTGCCAGCAGCCAAGATCGGTCCAAACTGCATCCCGGTGGCTACACCTTC
V: TRBV4-2; size: -; J: TRBJ2-7; D: -; CDR3: CASSQIGRTDFYEQYF; DNA: TGTGCCAGCAGCCAAATTGGCCGGACGGACTTCTACGAGCAGTACTTC
V: TRBV30; size: -; J: TRBJ1-1; D: TRBD1; CDR3: CAWSRGLATEAFF; DNA: TGTGCCTGGAGCAGGGGGCTCGCCACTGAAGCTTTCTTT
V: TRBV6-5; size: -; J: TRBJ2-2; D: -; CDR3: CASSYSTRTGELFF; DNA: TGTGCCAGCAGTTACTCGACTAGGACCGGGGAGCTGTTTTTT
V: TRBV3-1/TRBV3-2; size: once; J: TRBJ2-2; D: TRBD1; CDR3: CASSQTGTGTGELFF; DNA: TGTGCCAGCAGCCAGACCGGGACAGGGACCGGGGAGCTGTTTTTT
V: TRBV6-1; size: few; J: TRBJ2-2; D: TRBD1; CDR3: CASSDQGVAGELFF; DNA: TGTGCCAGCAGTGATCAGGGGGTAGCCGGGGAGCTGTTTTTT
V: TRBV7-2; size: -; J: TRBJ2-7; D: TRBD2; CDR3: CASSLVSGGAGEQYF; DNA: TGTGCCAGCAGCTTAGTCTCCGGGGGGGCGGGCGAGCAGTACTTC
V: TRBV7-2; size: -; J: TRBJ2-3; D: TRBD2; CDR3: CASSLTSGTDTQYF; DNA: TGTGCCAGCAGCCTTACTAGCGGAACAGATACGCAGTATTTT
V: TRBV6-5; size: -; J: TRBJ1-1; D: TRBD1; CDR3: CASSIGQGGASFF; DNA: TGTGCCAGCAGTATCGGACAGGGAGGCGCCTCTTTCTTT
V: TRBV7-2; size: -; J: TRBJ2-1; D: -; CDR3: CASSLMTGSSYNEQFF; DNA: TGTGCCAGCAGCTTAATGACAGGAAGCTCCTACAATGAGCAGTTCTTC
V: TRBV4-2; size: -; J: TRBJ2-5; D: TRBD1; CDR3: CASSDTDREQETQYF; DNA: TGTGCCAGCAGCGATACGGACAGGGAACAAGAGACCCAGTACTTC
V: TRBV2; size: -; J: TRBJ1-2; D: -; CDR3: CASFPPTGGGYTF; DNA: TGTGCCAGCTTCCCTCCGACGGGGGGCGGCTACACCTTC
V: TRBV6-6; size: -; J: TRBJ1-1; D: -; CDR3: CASSSNPSGAEAFF; DNA: TGTGCCAGCAGTTCCAACCCCTCAGGGGCTGAAGCTTTCTTT
V: TRBV15; size: once; J: TRBJ1-1; D: TRBD1; CDR3: CATADRGWVGEAFF; DNA: TGTGCCACCGCGGACAGGGGATGGGTGGGTGAAGCTTTCTTT
V: TRBV7-2; size: -; J: TRBJ2-7; D: -; CDR3: CASSWGRGYEQYF; DNA: TGTGCCAGCAGCTGGGGACGGGGGTACGAGCAGTACTTC
V: TRBV3-1/TRBV3-2; size: once; J: TRBJ1-2; D: TRBD1; CDR3: CASSQYADRGVDGYTF; DNA: TGTGCCAGCAGCCAATACGCGGACAGGGGGGTAGATGGCTACACCTTC
V: TRBV7-9; size: -; J: TRBJ2-1; D: -; CDR3: CASSLAGVSSSYNEQFF; DNA: TGTGCCAGCAGCTTAGCGGGTGTGTCTAGCTCCTACAATGAGCAGTTCTTC
V: TRBV30; size: few; J: TRBJ1-1; D: -; CDR3: CAWSRMGTEAFF; DNA: TGTGCCTGGTCCAGGATGGGTACTGAAGCTTTCTTT
V: TRBV13; size: once; J: TRBJ1-1; D: TRBD1; CDR3: CASSSWVRGPEAFF; DNA: TGTGCCAGCAGCTCATGGGTCAGGGGGCCTGAAGCTTTCTTT
V: TRBV19; size: few; J: TRBJ2-2; D: TRBD1; CDR3: CASSAGTGSVVGELFF; DNA: TGTGCCAGTAGTGCCGGGACAGGGAGTGTTGTCGGGGAGCTGTTTTTT
V: TRBV2; size: -; J: TRBJ1-1; D: -; CDR3: CASSEAGARMNTEAFF; DNA: TGTGCCAGCAGTGAAGCGGGGGCGCGTATGAACACTGAAGCTTTCTTT
V: TRBV5-4; size: -; J: TRBJ1-2; D: -; CDR3: CASSLPGNYGYTF; DNA: TGTGCCAGCAGCTTGCCGGGAAATTATGGCTACACCTTC
V: TRBV3-1/TRBV3-2; size: -; J: TRBJ2-7; D: -; CDR3: CASSQGRAYEQYF; DNA: TGTGCCAGCAGCCAGGGCAGGGCCTACGAGCAGTACTTC
V: TRBV2; size: -; J: TRBJ2-3; D: TRBD2; CDR3: CASLLTGGYADTQYF; DNA: TGTGCCAGCCTACTCACGGGGGGGTATGCAGATACGCAGTATTTT
V: TRBV5-4; size: -; J: TRBJ1-1; D: TRBD1; CDR3: CASSLTGVNTEAFF; DNA: TGTGCCAGCAGCTTAACAGGGGTGAACACTGAAGCTTTCTTT
V: TRBV5-1; size: -; J: TRBJ2-7; D: -; CDR3: CASSLDPPRRLREQYF; DNA: TGCGCCAGCAGCTTGGACCCCCCTAGGAGACTACGGGAGCAGTACTTC
V: TRBV7-2; size: -; J: TRBJ2-4; D: -; CDR3: CASSGRGGRSKNIQYF; DNA: TGTGCCAGCAGCGGTCGCGGGGGCCGGAGTAAAAACATTCAGTACTTC
V: TRBV18; size: -; J: TRBJ1-3; D: -; CDR3: CASSPDISGNTIYF; DNA: TGTGCCAGCTCACCAGACATCTCTGGAAACACCATATATTTT